A single sample is the source of the 26 T cell receptor beta chains below, sequenced in a study of cytomegalovirus exposure and HLA in healthy donors. Both 60 Vbeta primers and 13 Jbeta primers went into the PCR. TCRdb's table, derived via immunoSEQ multiplex PCR, lists solely in-frame clones and lacks some. The data contain 150,000 or so clones, about 85% of them seen just once; the ten biggest clones take up less than 2.5%. Source material: PBMCs. Every receptor here comes from a woman under 30 in good health and CMV-seronegative.

The J gene is TRBJ1-5, the V gene TRBV6-6, with 9 bases matching TRBD1. CDR1 and CDR2 from the germline V gene are MNHNY and SVGAGI (reference sequence). The trim removed 6 bases at V and 1 base at J, leaving 4 bases unmatched. This CDR3 comprises 15 residues. CDR3 DNA: TGTGCCAGCAGACCACAGGGGGCGAGCAATCAGCCCCAGCATTTT. Encoded protein: CASRPQGASNQPQHF.

The chain carries TRBV7-2 and TRBJ1-3, with 7 bases fitting TRBD1. Germline V lookup: CDR1 SGHTA, CDR2 FQGNSA. Germline trimming cut 6 bases from V and 2 bases from J; bases unmatched to any gene: 7. The CDR3 length is 15 residues. CDR3 sequence (DNA): TGTGCCAGCAGACCTGGCGGGACAGCTGGAAACACCATATATTTT. It codes for CASRPGGTAGNTIYF.

The chain has TRBV7-2 and TRBJ2-5, with 14 positions matching TRBD2. The J call is uncertain, as TRBJ2-7 better fits the DNA end. The CDR3 consists of 15 residues. Germline V CDR1 and CDR2: SGHTA, FQGNSA. CDR3 amino acids: CASSPRLAGGPEQYF. CDR3 DNA: TGTGCCAGCAGCCCCCGACTAGCGGGAGGGCCCGAGCAGTACTTC.

The chain has TRBV19 and TRBJ1-2, with no clear D. The CDR3 sequence is 14 residues long. Trimming took off 6 bases at V and 2 bases at J, with 13 bases between the two ends. CDR1 and CDR2 from the germline V gene are LNHDA and SQIVND (reference sequence). CDR3 sequence (DNA): TGTGCCAGTAGAGTGGACTTTGGAAACTATGGCTACACCTTC. Its translation: CASRVDFGNYGYTF.

The chain joins TRBV4-1 to TRBJ2-7; 7 nucleotides align to TRBD1. Germline loops: CDR1 MGHRA, CDR2 YSYEKL. This CDR3 contains 18 residues. V lost 2 bases to trimming and J lost 0 bases; unmatched junction nucleotides: 13. CDR3 in DNA: TGCGCCAGCAGCCAACCGACCTGGGACAGTAAAACCTCCTACGAGCAGTACTTC. Translated: CASSQPTWDSKTSYEQYF.

The DNA for the CDR3 is TGTGCCGCAGAAATGAGACTAGCGGGGGCAAATGAGCAGTTCTTC. Translated, it gives CAAEMRLAGANEQFF. The rearrangement links TRBV6-4 to TRBJ2-1; TRBD2 matches 12 bases. Germline V gene sequence: CDR1 MRHNA, CDR2 SNTAGT. Unmatched junction bases numbered 12, after V lost 11 bases and J lost 7 bases. The CDR3 runs to 15 residues.

The chain couples TRBV5-1 to TRBJ2-7; the match to TRBD1 covers 11 bases. CDR3 length: 17 residues. V lost 4 bases to trimming and J lost 7 bases; unmatched junction nucleotides: 16. CDR1 and CDR2 (germline): SGHRS, YFSETQ. In nucleotides, the CDR3 is TGCGCCAGCAGCCCCCAGCCGGACGGGACAGGGGGGGGAGAGCAGTACTTC. Amino acids: CASSPQPDGTGGGEQYF.

The chain recombines TRBV5-1 with TRBJ1-2; possibly TRBD1 for D (6 bases). The germline V gene encodes CDR1 SGHRS and CDR2 YFSETQ. V lost 2 bases and J lost 1, with 9 bases in between. The CDR3 totals 14 residues. CDR3 sequence: CASSFGQHNYGYTF. CDR3 DNA sequence: TGCGCCAGCAGCTTTGGACAGCATAACTATGGCTACACCTTC.

The V call is TRBV2, the J call TRBJ2-7, with 8 bases identical to TRBD1. V trimming: 8 bases; J trimming: 3 bases; junction bases outside the gene matches: 6. Germline V gene sequence: CDR1 SNHLY, CDR2 FYNNEI. This CDR3 is built from 13 residues. This CDR3 reads CASQTGVIYEQYF. The CDR3 DNA follows: TGTGCCAGCCAGACAGGGGTAATCTACGAGCAGTACTTC.

The chain has TRBV10-3 and TRBJ1-5, with D perhaps matching TRBD1 (6 bases). The CDR3 is made up of 16 amino acids. V was trimmed by 0 bases and J by 6 bases, leaving 15 bases between them. From germline, CDR1 is ENHRY and CDR2 SYGVKD. CDR3 sequence reads: CAISESTTGLGQPQHF. DNA of the CDR3: TGTGCCATCAGTGAGTCGACCACAGGGTTAGGTCAGCCCCAGCATTTT.

This chain links TRBV5-6 with TRBJ1-4; the D is unclear. Trimming pared 4 bases from V and 8 bases from J, leaving 15 bases between. The length of the CDR3 is 14 residues. Per germline, CDR1 SGHDT and CDR2 YYEEEE. CDR3 sequence (DNA): TGTGCCAGCAGCGTCCCGGGATCAGGCGAAAAACTGTTTTTT. Amino acids: CASSVPGSGEKLFF.

The CDR3 nucleotides read TGTGCCAGCAGCGCATTGACAGGGAACACCGGGGAGCTGTTTTTT. Translation gives CASSALTGNTGELFF. V gene TRBV5-5 combines with J gene TRBJ2-2; D is possibly TRBD1 (6 bases). Germline-derived CDR1 and CDR2 are SGHKS and YYEKEE (reference sequence). The CDR3 length is 15 residues. The V end lost 4 bases, the J end lost 1 base, and 11 bases lay between the germline ends.

The V call is TRBV5-1, the J call TRBJ2-5; 9 bases map to TRBD2. CDR1 SGHRS and CDR2 YFSETQ come from the germline V gene. The CDR3 loop spans 16 amino acids. With V trimmed by 0 bases and J by 5 bases, 8 bases remained unmatched. For the CDR3, the DNA is TGCGCCAGCAGCTTGGCCAGCGGGAGGTCCGGGGAGACCCAGTACTTC. Protein product: CASSLASGRSGETQYF.

DNA of the CDR3: TGCGCCAGCAGCCCGAGGACTAGCTCTGGGGCCAACGTCCTGACTTTC. Its translation: CASSPRTSSGANVLTF. This chain joins TRBV5-1 and TRBJ2-6, with 7 bases identical to TRBD2. CDR1 SGHRS and CDR2 YFSETQ come from the germline V gene. The CDR3 runs 16 residues. J gave up 0 bases and V 4 bases, and 4 bases lay outside the gene matches.

This clone was seen only a few times. This sequence joins TRBV7-3 and TRBJ2-6; a possible D gene is TRBD1 (5 bases). Trimming took off 8 bases at V and 4 bases at J, with 6 bases between the two ends. The CDR3 has 12 residues. Germline lookup yields CDR1 SGHTA and CDR2 FQGTGA. CDR3 bases: TGTGCCAGCCGACAGGGGGCCAACGTCCTGACTTTC. It specifies CASRQGANVLTF.

V usage is TRBV28 and J usage is TRBJ1-1; D gene unclear. Germline CDR1 reads MDHEN; CDR2 reads SYDVKM. The V and J ends lost 3 bases and 4 bases respectively, with 15 bases between them. The CDR3 spans 15 residues. The CDR3 is CASSFGGFRGTEAFF. The CDR3 DNA reads as TGTGCCAGCAGTTTCGGCGGGTTTCGCGGCACTGAAGCTTTCTTT. The variable domain in full, completed from reference TRBV28 and TRBJ1-1, reads DVKVTQSSRYLVKRTGEKVFLECVQDMDHENMFWYRQDPGLGLRLIYFSYDVKMKEKGDIPEGYSVSREKKERFSLILESASTNQTSMYLCASSFGGFRGTEAFFGQGTRLTVV.

The chain recombines TRBV19 with TRBJ1-5; 7 nucleotides line up with TRBD1. The V gene's germline CDR1 is LNHDA and CDR2 SQIVND (reference sequence). This CDR3 is built from 15 residues. Trimming removed 7 bases from V and 9 bases from J; junction bases left unmatched: 15. CDR3 DNA sequence: TGTGCCAGTACAGCCAGGGGGTATCAGGATAGGCCCCAGCATTTT. It codes for CASTARGYQDRPQHF. Supplemented by reference TRBV19 and TRBJ1-5, the full variable domain reads DGGITQSPKYLFRKEGQNVTLSCEQNLNHDAMYWYRQDPGQGLRLIYYSQIVNDFQKGDIAEGYSVSREKKESFPLTVTSAQKNPTAFYLCASTARGYQDRPQHFGDGTRLSIL.

The CDR3 is CSVAGGTYEQYF. Here the CDR3 DNA reads TGCAGCGTTGCCGGCGGCACCTACGAGCAGTACTTC. The chain joins TRBV29-1 to TRBJ2-7; no definite D call. Germline-derived CDR1 and CDR2 are SQVTM and ANQGSEA. The V and J ends lost 4 bases and 2 bases respectively, with 9 bases between them. The CDR3 is 12 amino acids.

V and J are TRBV7-2 and TRBJ2-5; TRBD2 matches at 14 bases. Germline CDR1 reads SGHTA; CDR2 reads FQGNSA. CDR3 size: 15 residues. Losses at the gene ends were 6 bases for V and 7 bases for J; bases not matched to a gene: 7. The chain's CDR3 is CASRKTSGGEGTQYF. CDR3 in DNA: TGTGCCAGCAGGAAGACTAGCGGGGGGGAGGGGACCCAGTACTTC.

This clone appeared a single time. The chain uses TRBV7-8 and TRBJ1-4; TRBD1 matches 7 bases. The CDR3 length is 18 residues. The trim removed 0 bases at V and 3 bases at J, leaving 10 bases unmatched. Germline loops: CDR1 SGHVS, CDR2 FQNEAQ. CDR3 residues: CASSLARPGGAANEKLFF. For the CDR3, the DNA is TGTGCCAGCAGCTTAGCGAGGCCAGGGGGTGCTGCTAATGAAAAACTGTTTTTT.

This clone has a single count. The chain is built from TRBV7-9 and TRBJ1-2; TRBD1 matches at 8 bases. Unmatched junction bases numbered 8, after V lost 5 bases and J lost 3 bases. The CDR3 runs 15 residues. Per germline, CDR1 SEHNR and CDR2 FQNEAQ (reference sequence). The CDR3 nucleotides are TGTGCCAGCAGCCGTTGGGACAGGACGGACTATGGCTACACCTTC. The encoded protein is CASSRWDRTDYGYTF.

This clone was counted only a few times. The chain uses TRBV2 and TRBJ2-1, with TRBD1 matching 7 bases. Trimming cost V 8 bases and J 9 bases; bases outside gene matches: 10. Germline values: CDR1 SNHLY, CDR2 FYNNEI. The CDR3 is made up of 13 amino acids. The CDR3 region has the DNA TGTGCCAGCGCCTCGACAGGGCGTGTTGAGCAGTTCTTC. It translates to CASASTGRVEQFF.

The chain links TRBV5-1 to TRBJ1-2; tentatively, D is TRBD1 (6 bases). V was pared by 0 bases and J by 12 bases, with 12 bases between. Germline-derived CDR1 and CDR2 are SGHRS and YFSETQ. The length of the CDR3 is 12 residues. The CDR3 is CASSLEPGADTF. The CDR3 bases are TGCGCCAGCAGCTTGGAGCCAGGGGCGGACACCTTC.

This clone was counted between two and nine times. The chain couples TRBV21-1 to TRBJ2-1; TRBD2 is the table's D call and was not checked against the DNA. TRBV21-1 is a documented pseudogene. The CDR3 consists of 18 residues. CDR3 DNA sequence: TGTGCCAGCAGCAAAGTTGGGGGGAATAGCGGGAGTAACAATGAGCAGTTCTTC. It specifies CASSKVGGNSGSNNEQFF.

The genes are TRBV27 and TRBJ2-3; 14 positions agree with TRBD2. Germline V gene sequence: CDR1 MNHEY, CDR2 SMNVEV (reference sequence). This CDR3 is 15 amino acids long. The J segment lost 4 bases and the V segment lost 5 bases, leaving 2 bases of the junction unmatched. The CDR3 coding sequence is TGTGCCAGCAGTCTGACTAGCGGGGGGGCAGATACGCAGTATTTT. This encodes CASSLTSGGADTQYF.

The sample holds a few counts of this clone. The chain employs TRBV16 and TRBJ2-2; no definite D call. Deletions cut 3 bases from V and 2 bases from J, with 10 bases between. Germline-derived CDR1 and CDR2 are KGHSY and FQNENV. The CDR3 extends over 15 amino acids. This CDR3 reads CASSHPTDNTGELFF. The CDR3 coding sequence is TGTGCCAGCAGCCATCCAACAGACAACACCGGGGAGCTGTTTTTT.